This TCR beta chain emerged from a study of OX40 agonist ivuxolimab in advanced cancers. About the study: Patients treated during dose escalation were battling hepatocellular carcinoma, melanoma, renal cell or head and neck cancer. Participants could have had prior anti-PD-1, anti-PD-L1 or anti-CTLA-4 therapy, and around 40% had some.

Study-wide points: Specificity for antigen went undetermined in the expanded peripheral T cells. Doses of 0.1 to 3.0 mg/kg were accompanied by clonal expansion of CD4+ and CD8+ blood T cells by week 6.

In this sample, this clone turned up once. Its target is unknown. Here immunoSEQ multiplex PCR was the method, and the copy in TCRdb shows in-frame clones only, minus some. The sample yields about 61,000 clones, roughly 90% seen once. The germline V gene encodes CDR1 MNHNY and CDR2 SVGAGI (reference sequence). V lost 6 bases, J lost 0 bases, and 14 bases lay in between. The CDR3 has 15 amino acids. This sample comprised CD4+ or CD8+ T cells sorted from blood, obtained in a trial of the OX40 agonist ivuxolimab. This sequence joins TRBV6-6 and TRBJ1-1; unclear D gene. This sequence was found in an adult with an advanced solid tumor such as melanoma, head and neck, liver or kidney cancer. The CDR3 region has the DNA TGTGCCAGCAGCCCAATTAGGGTACTGAACACTGAAGCTTTCTTT. It is translated as CASSPIRVLNTEAFF.